In this sample, the clone carrying this TCR beta chain turned up many times. What it binds is unknown. Antiretroviral therapy had run roughly three months, about 14 weeks, before follow-up blood collection. No cell fractionation was done, so the repertoire covers all unsorted peripheral blood T cells. A roughly 2.4 ml peripheral blood sample was taken for RNA. cDNA was made from 400 to 500 ng RNA using alpha and beta constant primers. Alpha and beta chain libraries were made separately by chain-specific third strand synthesis with multiplexing indices. TCRdb reanalysed the 5' RACE reads using MiXCR and keeps one entry per CDR3 protein. Of roughly 20,000 distinct CDR3 sequences listed, 7.5% to 10% are singletons. Germline loops: CDR1 SEHNR, CDR2 FQNEAQ (reference sequence). This CDR3 is built from 13 residues. Between the trimmed V and J ends, which lost 6 bases and 6 bases, there was a span of 13 bases.

The sample belongs to a study of HIV-infected patients and healthy controls. Regarding the study as a whole: In healthy controls, MAIT alpha CDR3s were common; in HIV+ repertoires, severely depleted.

The input for sequencing was blood, taken during antiretroviral therapy. The sequence derives from an adult with HIV infection. The chain couples TRBV7-9 to TRBJ2-3; D gene uncertain. The DNA for the CDR3 is TGTGCCAGCAGATTTGTTCCGTGGGATACGCAGTATTTT. Translating gives CASRFVPWDTQYF.